This T cell receptor beta chain originates from a study of T cell responses to AZD1222 COVID-19 vaccine. Some clones are missing from TCRdb's copy, which holds only in-frame ones; the method was immunoSEQ multiplex PCR. The sample holds over 150,000 clones, approximately 87% seen once. This TCR derives from an adult in good health. The specimen comprised peripheral blood, sampled on day 0 of MenACWY control vaccination.

CDR3 in amino acids: CASSLAPDTEAFF. CDR3 sequence (DNA): TGTGCCAGCAGCTTAGCACCCGACACTGAAGCTTTCTTT. The chain carries TRBV7-2 and TRBJ1-1, with D uncertain. V lost 0 bases to trimming and J lost 3 bases, with 5 bases between them. In germline, CDR1 is SGHTA, CDR2 FQGNSA. This CDR3 contains 13 residues.